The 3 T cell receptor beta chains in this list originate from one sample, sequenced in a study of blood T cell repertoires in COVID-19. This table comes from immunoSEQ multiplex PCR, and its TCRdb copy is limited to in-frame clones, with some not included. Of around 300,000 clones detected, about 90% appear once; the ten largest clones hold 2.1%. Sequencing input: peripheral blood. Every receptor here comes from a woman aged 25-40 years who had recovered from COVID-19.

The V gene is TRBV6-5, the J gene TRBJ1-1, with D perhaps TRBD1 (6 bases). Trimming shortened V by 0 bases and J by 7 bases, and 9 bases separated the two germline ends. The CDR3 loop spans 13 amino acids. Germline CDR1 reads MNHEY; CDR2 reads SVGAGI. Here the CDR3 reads CASSYSGHSEAFF. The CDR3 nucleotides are TGTGCCAGCAGTTACTCGGGACACAGTGAAGCTTTCTTT.

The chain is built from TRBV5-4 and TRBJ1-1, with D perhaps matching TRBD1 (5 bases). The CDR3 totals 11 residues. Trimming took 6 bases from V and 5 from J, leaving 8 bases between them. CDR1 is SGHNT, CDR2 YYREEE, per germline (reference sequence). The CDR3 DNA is TGTGCCAGCAATGGGGCAACTGAAGCTTTCTTT. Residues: CASNGATEAFF.

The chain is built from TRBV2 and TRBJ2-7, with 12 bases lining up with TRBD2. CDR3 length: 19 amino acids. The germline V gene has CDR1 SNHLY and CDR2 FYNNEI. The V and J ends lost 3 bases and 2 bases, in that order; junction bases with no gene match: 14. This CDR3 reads CASSDIGEGLAGKTYEQYF. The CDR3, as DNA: TGTGCCAGCAGTGATATCGGCGAAGGACTAGCGGGGAAAACCTACGAGCAGTACTTC.